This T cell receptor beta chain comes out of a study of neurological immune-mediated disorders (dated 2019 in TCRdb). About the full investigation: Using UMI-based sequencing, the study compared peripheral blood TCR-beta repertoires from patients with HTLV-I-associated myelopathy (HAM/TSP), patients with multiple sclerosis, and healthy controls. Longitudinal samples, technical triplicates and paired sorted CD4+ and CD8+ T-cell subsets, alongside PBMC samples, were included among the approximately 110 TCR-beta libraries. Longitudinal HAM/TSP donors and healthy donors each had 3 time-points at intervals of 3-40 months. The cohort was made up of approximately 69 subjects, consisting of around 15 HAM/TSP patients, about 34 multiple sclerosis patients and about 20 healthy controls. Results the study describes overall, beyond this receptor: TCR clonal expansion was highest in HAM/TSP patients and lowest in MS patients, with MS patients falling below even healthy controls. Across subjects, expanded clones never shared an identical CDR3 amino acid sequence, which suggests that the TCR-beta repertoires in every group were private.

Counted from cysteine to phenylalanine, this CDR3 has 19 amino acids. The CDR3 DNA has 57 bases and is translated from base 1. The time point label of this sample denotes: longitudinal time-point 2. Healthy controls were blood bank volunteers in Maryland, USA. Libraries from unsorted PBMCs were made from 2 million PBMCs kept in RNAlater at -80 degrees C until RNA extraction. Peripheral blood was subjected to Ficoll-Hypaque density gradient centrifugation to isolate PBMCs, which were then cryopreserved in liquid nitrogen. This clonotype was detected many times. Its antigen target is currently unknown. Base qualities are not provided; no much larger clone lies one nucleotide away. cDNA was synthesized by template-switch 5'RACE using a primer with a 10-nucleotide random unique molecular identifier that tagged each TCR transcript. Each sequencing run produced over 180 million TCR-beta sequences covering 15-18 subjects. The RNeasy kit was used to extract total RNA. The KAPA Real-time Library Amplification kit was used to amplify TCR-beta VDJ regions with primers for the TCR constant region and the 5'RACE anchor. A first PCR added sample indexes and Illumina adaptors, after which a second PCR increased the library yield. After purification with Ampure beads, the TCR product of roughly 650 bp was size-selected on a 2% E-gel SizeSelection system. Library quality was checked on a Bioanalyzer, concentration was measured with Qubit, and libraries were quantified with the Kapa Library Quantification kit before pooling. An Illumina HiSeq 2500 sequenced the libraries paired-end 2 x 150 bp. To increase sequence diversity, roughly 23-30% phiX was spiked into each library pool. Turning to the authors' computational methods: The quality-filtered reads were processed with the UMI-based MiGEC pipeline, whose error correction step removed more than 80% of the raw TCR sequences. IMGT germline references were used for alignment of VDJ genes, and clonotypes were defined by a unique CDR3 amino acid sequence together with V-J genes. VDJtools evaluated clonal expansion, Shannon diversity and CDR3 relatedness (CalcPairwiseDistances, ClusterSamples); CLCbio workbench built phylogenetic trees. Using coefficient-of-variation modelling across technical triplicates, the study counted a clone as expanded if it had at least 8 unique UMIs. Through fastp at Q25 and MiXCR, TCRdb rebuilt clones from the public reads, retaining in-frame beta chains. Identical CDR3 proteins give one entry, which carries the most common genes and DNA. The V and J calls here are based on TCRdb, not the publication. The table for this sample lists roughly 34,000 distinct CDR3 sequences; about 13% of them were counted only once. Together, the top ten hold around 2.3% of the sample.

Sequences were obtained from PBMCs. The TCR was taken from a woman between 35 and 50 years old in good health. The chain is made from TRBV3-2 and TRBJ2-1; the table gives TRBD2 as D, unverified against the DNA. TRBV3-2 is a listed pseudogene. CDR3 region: CASSQEDLAGRGSYNEQFF. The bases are TGTGCCAGCAGCCAAGAGGACTTAGCGGGGCGGGGCTCCTACAATGAGCAGTTCTTC.